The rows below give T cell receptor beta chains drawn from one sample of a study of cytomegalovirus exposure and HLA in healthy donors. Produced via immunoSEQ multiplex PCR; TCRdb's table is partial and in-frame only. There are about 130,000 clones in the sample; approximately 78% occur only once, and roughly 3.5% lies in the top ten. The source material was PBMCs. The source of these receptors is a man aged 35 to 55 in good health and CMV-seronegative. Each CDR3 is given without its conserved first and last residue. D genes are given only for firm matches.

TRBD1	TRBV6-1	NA	ASSNLDRRDEQY
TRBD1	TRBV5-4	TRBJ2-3	ASSFTGGALDTQY
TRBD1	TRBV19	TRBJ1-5	ASSTPGTTGGNQPQH
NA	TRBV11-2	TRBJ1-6	ASSLRDMRSSYNSPLH
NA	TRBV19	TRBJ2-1	ASSPGLLNEQF
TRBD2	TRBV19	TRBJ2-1	ASSMTSGVREQF
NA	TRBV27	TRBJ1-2	ASRGAVYGYT
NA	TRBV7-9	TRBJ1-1	ASSLYEPGEAF
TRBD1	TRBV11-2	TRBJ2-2	ASSFLAGGNTGELF
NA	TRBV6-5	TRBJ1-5	ASSTSERGPQH
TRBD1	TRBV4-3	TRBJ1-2	ASSLTPTGARYGYT
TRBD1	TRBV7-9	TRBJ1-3	ASSLNRGSGNTIY
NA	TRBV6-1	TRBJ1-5	ASSVFGVTQPQH
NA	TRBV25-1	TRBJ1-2	ASSELGETGNYGYT
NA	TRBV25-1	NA	ASSYYEQY
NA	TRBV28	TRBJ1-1	ASRLGRSGEAF
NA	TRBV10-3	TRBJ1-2	AISSEGTGVFGYT
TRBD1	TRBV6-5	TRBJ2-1	ASSNRGEQF
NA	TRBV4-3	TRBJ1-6	ASSQDRGTGSPLH
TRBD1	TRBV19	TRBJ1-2	ASSDRGIAGYT
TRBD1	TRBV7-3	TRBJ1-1	ASSPGGAPEAF
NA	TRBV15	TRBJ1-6	ATSTIDRKNSPLH
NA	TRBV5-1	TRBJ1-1	ASSAGGGASLRAF
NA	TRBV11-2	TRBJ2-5	ASSLQRASETQY
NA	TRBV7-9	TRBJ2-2	ASSLKWTRRANTGELF
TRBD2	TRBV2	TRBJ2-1	ASRGAGGFYNEQF
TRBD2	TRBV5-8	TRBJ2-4	ASSPEGAGENIQY
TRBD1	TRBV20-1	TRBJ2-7	RTGTYEQY
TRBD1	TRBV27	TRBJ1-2	ASSLVVGRGVDGYT
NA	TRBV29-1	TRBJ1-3	SVGGPAGNTIY
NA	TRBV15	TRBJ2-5	ATSREIGGRETQY
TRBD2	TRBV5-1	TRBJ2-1	ASSAGTSGGLVSYNEQF
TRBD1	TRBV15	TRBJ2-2	ATSLDRVETGELF
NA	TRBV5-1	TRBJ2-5	ASSLVGAQGETQY
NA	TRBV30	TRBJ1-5	AWSVDRRLLVNQPQH
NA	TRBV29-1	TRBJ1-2	SVSHGPYGYT
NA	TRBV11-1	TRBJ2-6	ASSSLSGANVLT
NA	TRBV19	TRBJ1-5	ASSIYTRQPQH
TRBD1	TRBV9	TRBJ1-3	ASSASGTGASGNTIY
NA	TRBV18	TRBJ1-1	ASSPSGVNTEAF
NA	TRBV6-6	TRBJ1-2	ASSYHGGDGDGYT
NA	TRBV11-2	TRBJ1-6	ASSLVAGIVNSPLH
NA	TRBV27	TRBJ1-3	ASRRREGGNTIY
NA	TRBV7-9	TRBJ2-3	ASRLLSTDTQY
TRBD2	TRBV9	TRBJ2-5	ASSVSSGGAEETQY
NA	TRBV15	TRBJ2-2	ATGMIAGELF
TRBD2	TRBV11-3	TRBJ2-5	ASSIPTSGDSETQY
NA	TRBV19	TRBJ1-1	ASSLMSNTEAF
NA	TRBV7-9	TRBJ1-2	ASSQITDSHGYT
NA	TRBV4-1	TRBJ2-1	ASSPQQVNEQF
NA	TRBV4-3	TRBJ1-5	ASSQSLQVPQH